This T cell receptor (beta chain) originates from a study of blood T cell repertoires in COVID-19. Study-wide background: T cells, B-cell-depleted T cells, or PBMCs supplied cDNA or gDNA.

Trimming shortened V by 3 bases and J by 2 bases, and 10 bases separated the two germline ends. Germline V gives CDR1 MNHEY, CDR2 SMNVEV (reference sequence). The CDR3 is 14 amino acids. Here immunoSEQ multiplex PCR was the method, and the copy in TCRdb shows in-frame clones only, minus some. The table has about 99,000 clones, less than 90% seen once. The chain employs TRBV27 and TRBJ1-2; the D gene is possibly TRBD1 (6 bases). The source is a human donor in a cohort sampled during active COVID-19. The sample was peripheral blood. This chain's CDR3 is CASSFDRTNYGYTF. CDR3 sequence (DNA): TGTGCCAGCAGTTTTGACAGGACCAACTATGGCTACACCTTC.